This T cell receptor (beta chain) was identified during a study of vaccination and CD4 T cells after COVID-19. The treatment: roughly ten-day PBMC culture with coronavirus spike peptide pools or control peptides (ViraFEST assay). Cultured CD4+ T cells had their DNA profiled by the Oncomine TCR Beta short-read assay. In TCRdb, the PCR reads were re-called with MiXCR into one record per CDR3 protein. The data contain roughly 14,000 distinct CDR3 sequences, about 40% of them singletons. As to this clonotype: Its specificity is not known.

This clonotype was sampled from a human donor with COVID-19. The specimen sequenced was cultured CD4+ T cells from blood.

DNA for the CDR3: TGTGCCAGCAGCCCCCTAGGTGCGTGGGGGGCCAGCAATCAGCCCCAGCATTTT. Protein product: CASSPLGAWGASNQPQHF. The rearrangement links TRBV7-6 to TRBJ1-5, with D maybe TRBD1 (6 bases). CDR1 SGHVS and CDR2 FNYEAQ come from the germline V gene. This CDR3 is built from 18 residues. V was shortened by 5 bases and J by 1 base, with 21 bases between the two germline ends.